Listed here are 6 T cell receptor beta chains from one sample, sequenced in a study of STAT5B mutations in CD4+ large granular lymphocyte leukemia. Data came from immunoSEQ multiplex PCR; TCRdb stores just in-frame clones and leaves some out. The profile covers tens of thousands of clones, with approximately 85% appearing a single time and approximately 1.2% taken by the ten largest. Sequencing used CD4+ T cells from blood buffy coats. Source of these receptors: a human donor in good health.

This clone turned up a few times. The chain carries TRBV28 and TRBJ1-5, with 8 bases matching TRBD1. The CDR3 extends over 15 amino acids. Germline-derived CDR1 and CDR2 are MDHEN and SYDVKM. V shed 3 bases, J shed 5 bases, and the junction held 6 bases outside the gene matches. This CDR3 is CASSFVGTGYQPQHF. CDR3 DNA: TGTGCCAGCAGTTTTGTAGGGACAGGATATCAGCCCCAGCATTTT.

This clone was detected only once. The rearrangement joins TRBV5-1 to TRBJ1-4, with D possibly matching TRBD1 (6 bases). V lost 3 bases and J lost 0, with 9 bases in between. This CDR3 is built from 15 residues. Germline CDR1 SGHRS, CDR2 YFSETQ. The CDR3 region is CASSSDSATNEKLFF. CDR3 coding DNA: TGCGCCAGCAGCTCGGACAGCGCAACTAATGAAAAACTGTTTTTT.

CDR3 protein: CASSGGTSGVGELFF. For the CDR3, the DNA is TGTGCCAGCAGTGGGGGGACTAGCGGGGTCGGGGAGCTGTTTTTT. The rearrangement uses TRBV5-4 and TRBJ2-2; 13 bases are a match to TRBD2. Germline CDR1 SGHNT, CDR2 YYREEE (reference sequence). Trimming removed 5 bases from V and 7 bases from J; junction bases left unmatched: 5. CDR3 length equals 15 residues.

The chain links TRBV11-1 to TRBJ1-2; TRBD1 matches at 10 bases. CDR3 size: 15 residues. Per the germline V gene, CDR1 is SGHAT and CDR2 is FQDESV (reference sequence). With V trimmed by 5 bases and J by 6 bases, 9 bases remained unmatched. The CDR3 nucleotides read TGTGCCAGCAGCCCACAGGGGACAGGGGTCCATGGCTACACCTTC. Its protein product is CASSPQGTGVHGYTF.

This chain connects TRBV6-5 to TRBJ1-4, with a possible D match to TRBD1 (5 bases). The ends were cut back, 0 bases at V and 7 bases at J, with 12 bases in the middle. The CDR3 has 15 amino acids. From germline, CDR1 is MNHEY and CDR2 SVGAGI. Here the CDR3 reads CASSYSWQGTEKLFF. The CDR3 region has the DNA TGTGCCAGCAGTTACTCGTGGCAGGGAACTGAAAAACTGTTTTTT.

This chain links TRBV18 with TRBJ1-1; D gene uncertain. The CDR3 sequence is 14 residues long. V was trimmed by 0 bases and J by 0 bases, leaving 5 bases between them. Germline-derived CDR1 and CDR2 are KGHSH and LQKENI. The CDR3 DNA reads as TGTGCCAGCTCACCACCGAGCGTGAACACTGAAGCTTTCTTT. As protein: CASSPPSVNTEAFF.